The clone carrying this TCR beta chain was seen just once. These data come from a study of OX40 agonist ivuxolimab in advanced cancers. TCRdb keeps only in-frame clones here, not all; method: immunoSEQ multiplex PCR. The table lists roughly 140,000 clones, 94% of them singletons. The CDR3 is 15 residues long. CDR1 and CDR2 from the germline V gene are SGHDT and YYEEEE. V dropped 3 bases and J dropped 2; count of bases not matched to a gene: 7. V usage is TRBV5-6 and J usage is TRBJ2-7; 8 bases are a match to TRBD1. The sequences come from CD4+ or CD8+ T cells sorted from blood, collected in a trial of the OX40 agonist ivuxolimab. The TCR was taken from an adult with an advanced solid tumor such as melanoma, head and neck, liver or kidney cancer. CDR3 sequence (DNA): TGTGCCAGCAGCTCCGACAGGGGCCTTACCTACGAGCAGTACTTC. This codes for CASSSDRGLTYEQYF.